The 27 T cell receptor beta chains below come from one sample, sequenced in a study of T cells in Graves' hyperthyroidism and ophthalmopathy. Researchers amplified the TCR beta CDR3 regions from RNA transcripts. TCR CDR3 underwent first-round RT-PCR with the HTBI primer set. Via MiXCR, TCRdb re-called the multiplex PCR reads, giving one row per CDR3 protein. The sample comprises 450,000 to 600,000 distinct CDR3 sequences, around 15% of which are singletons, and more than 11% rests with the top ten. Sequenced sample: blood. Every receptor here comes from a woman in her 40s with Graves' hyperthyroidism.

V gene TRBV5-1 combines with J gene TRBJ2-6, with D uncertain. The V and J ends lost 6 bases and 0 bases respectively, with 16 bases between them. Germline V gives CDR1 SGHRS, CDR2 YFSETQ. The CDR3 has 17 amino acids. The CDR3 nucleotides read TGCGCCAGCAACTTTTACGGTCCCAGCTCTGGGGCCAACGTCCTGACTTTC. Its translation is CASNFYGPSSGANVLTF.

The J gene is TRBJ2-7, the V gene TRBV15, with D perhaps being TRBD1 or TRBD2 (5 bases each). V was clipped by 5 bases and J by 7 bases, with 9 bases between them. Germline lookup yields CDR1 LNHNV and CDR2 YYDKDF (reference sequence). The CDR3 is 11 amino acids. CDR3 protein: CATSEGMEQYF. DNA of the CDR3: TGTGCCACCAGCGAGGGGATGGAGCAGTACTTC.

Only a few counts were recorded for this clonotype. CDR3 in DNA: TGCAGTGCTAGAGTCCACGGGACACCATCTAACTATGGCTACACCTTC. It translates to CSARVHGTPSNYGYTF. The chain has TRBV20-1 and TRBJ1-2; D may be TRBD1 (6 bases). The CDR3 length is 16 residues. CDR1 is DFQATT, CDR2 SNEGSKA, per germline (reference sequence). Trimming stripped 1 base from V and 0 bases from J, with 15 bases between.

In its sample, this clonotype was seen a few times. In nucleotides, the CDR3 is TGTGCCAGCAGCCGTCGACTAGCGGGCGGGGACGAGCAGTACTTC. Amino acids: CASSRRLAGGDEQYF. The chain couples TRBV14 to TRBJ2-7; TRBD2 agrees at 10 bases. Germline CDR1 is SGHDN and CDR2 is FVKESK. Trimming cost V 4 bases and J 5 bases; bases outside gene matches: 8. The CDR3 has 15 amino acids.

Many counts were recorded for this clonotype. In DNA, the CDR3 is TGTGCCAGCAGTTTTCGGACGGTGAGCCTGCCCCAGCATTTT. Translating gives CASSFRTVSLPQHF. This chain links TRBV6-2 or TRBV6-3 with TRBJ1-5; D ambiguous. The germline V and J ends were trimmed by 4 bases and 9 bases, with 16 bases remaining between them. CDR3 size: 14 residues. The V gene's germline CDR1 is MNHEY and CDR2 SVGEGT.

This clonotype was seen only a few times. The chain joins TRBV28 to TRBJ2-3; 14 bases match TRBD2. V lost 9 bases to trimming and J lost 3 bases; unmatched junction nucleotides: 5. The CDR3 consists of 15 residues. The germline CDR1 and CDR2 sequences are MDHEN and SYDVKM. The CDR3, as DNA: TGTGCCAGTGGGACTAGCGGGAGTCGGACAGATACGCAGTATTTT. Translated, it gives CASGTSGSRTDTQYF.

The CDR3: CAISESAGGVYEQYF. The CDR3 DNA is TGTGCCATCAGTGAGTCAGCGGGGGGAGTCTACGAGCAGTACTTC. The chain joins TRBV10-3 to TRBJ2-7, with 9 bases that match TRBD2. The CDR3 length is 15 residues. V lost 0 bases and J lost 3; bases outside the gene matches: 3. Germline loops: CDR1 ENHRY, CDR2 SYGVKD.

This clonotype has a handful of counts. The CDR3 DNA reads as TGTGCCAGCAGTGAACTAGCGGGAGCTGCCGGGGAGCTGTTTTTT. This sequence encodes CASSELAGAAGELFF. The chain joins TRBV6-1 to TRBJ2-2; TRBD2 aligns across 10 bases. The CDR3 totals 15 residues. Germline trimming cut 2 bases from V and 6 bases from J; bases unmatched to any gene: 3. In germline, CDR1 is MNHNS, CDR2 SASEGT.

In regard to this clonotype: A read error is possible here, since a much larger clone lies one base away. V is TRBV2 and J is TRBJ1-5; a weak D match, TRBD1 (5 bases). Germline V CDR1 and CDR2: SNHLY, FYNNEI. This CDR3 is 19 amino acids long. The DNA of the CDR3 is TGTGCCAGCAGTGAATCCCGCGGGCTTTCGACAGCAAGTAATCAGCCCCAGCGTTTT. Its protein is CASSESRGLSTASNQPQRF.

This clonotype has at least ten counts. The V and J genes are TRBV20-1 and TRBJ1-5; a weak D match, TRBD1 (6 bases). The germline gives CDR1 DFQATT, CDR2 SNEGSKA (reference sequence). The CDR3 loop spans 16 amino acids. V shed 1 base and J shed 2 bases, with 15 bases lying between them. CDR3 protein: CSARAPTGKGNQPQHF. CDR3 DNA sequence: TGCAGTGCTAGAGCCCCAACAGGGAAAGGCAATCAGCCCCAGCATTTT.

The chain employs TRBV29-1 and TRBJ1-1; TRBD1 is a possible D gene (6 bases). The CDR3 covers 13 residues. Germline CDR1 and CDR2: SQVTM and ANQGSEA. Trimming left V 5 bases short and J 1 base short, with 11 bases between. The CDR3: CSVTGQQNTEAFF. The CDR3 DNA sequence: TGCAGCGTTACCGGACAGCAGAACACTGAAGCTTTCTTT.

This clonotype was recorded a few times. This rearrangement joins TRBV29-1 to TRBJ1-2; D is possibly TRBD1 (5 bases). Per the germline V gene, CDR1 is SQVTM and CDR2 is ANQGSEA. Trimming took off 4 bases at V and 8 bases at J, with 11 bases between the two ends. The CDR3 totals 11 residues. CDR3: CSVGRGEGYTF. The CDR3 DNA is TGCAGCGTTGGGAGAGGGGAAGGCTACACCTTC.

This clonotype was found a few times. The chain recombines TRBV12-3 or TRBV12-4 with TRBJ2-1, with TRBD2 matching over 8 bases. V gave up 5 bases and J gave up 6 bases; unmatched junction bases: 6. CDR3 length equals 14 residues. In nucleotides, the CDR3 is TGTGCCAGCAGTGGGGGAAGCGGGAGCAATGAGCAGTTCTTC. Encoded protein: CASSGGSGSNEQFF.

This clonotype has at least ten counts. V usage is TRBV2 and J usage is TRBJ2-2; perhaps TRBD1 as D (6 bases). V was cut by 6 bases and J by 7 bases, with 12 bases left in between. The V gene's germline CDR1 is SNHLY and CDR2 FYNNEI. The CDR3 loop spans 13 amino acids. CDR3 protein: CASRHRVLGELFF. In DNA, the CDR3 is TGTGCCAGCAGACACAGGGTACTCGGGGAGCTGTTTTTT.

Only a few counts were recorded for this clonotype. A junction end diverges from the germline sequence, so it may reflect a read error. The chain couples TRBV3-1 to TRBJ2-1; D unresolved. The CDR3 spans 14 residues. Germline V gene data show CDR1 as LGHDT and CDR2 as YNNKEL (reference sequence). The CDR3 DNA follows: TGTGCCAGCAGCCAAGGGTCCCTGTACAATGAGCAGTCCTTC. Protein product: CASSQGSLYNEQSF.

In this sample, this clonotype turned up a few times. The J gene is TRBJ2-7, the V gene TRBV7-8; possibly TRBD2 for D (5 bases). Trimming stripped 5 bases from V and 6 bases from J, with 14 bases between. The CDR3 covers 13 residues. The germline V gene has CDR1 SGHVS and CDR2 FQNEAQ. In DNA, the CDR3 is TGTGCCAGCAGCCTGAGGGAATTGGGCGAGCAGTACTTC. Translated, it gives CASSLRELGEQYF.

This chain uses TRBV18 with TRBJ2-6; 7 nucleotides line up with TRBD1. The germline gives CDR1 KGHSH, CDR2 LQKENI. The ends lost 2 bases at V and 2 bases at J; junction bases unmatched: 6. There are 17 residues in the CDR3. The CDR3, as DNA: TGTGCCAGCTCACCAGGCTTTCAGGGGGCTGGGGCCAACGTCCTGACTTTC. It translates to CASSPGFQGAGANVLTF.

In its sample, this clonotype was seen many times. This chain joins TRBV20-1 and TRBJ2-5, with 8 positions matching TRBD1. Germline trimming cut 0 bases from V and 5 bases from J; bases unmatched to any gene: 2. The CDR3 extends over 13 amino acids. Germline CDR1 DFQATT, CDR2 SNEGSKA (reference sequence). The CDR3 region is CSARDDRGETQYF. CDR3 nucleotide sequence: TGCAGTGCTAGAGATGACAGGGGTGAGACCCAGTACTTC.

This clonotype has at least ten counts. The V and J genes are TRBV12-3 or TRBV12-4 and TRBJ2-5; the D call may be TRBD1 or TRBD2 (5 bases each). Trimming removed 3 bases from V and 0 bases from J, with 14 bases in between. The CDR3 sequence is 16 residues long. The DNA of the CDR3 is TGTGCCAGCAGTTTTGGGGAGACAGTTCACCAAGAGACCCAGTACTTC. Its translation: CASSFGETVHQETQYF.

This clonotype was counted ten times or more. The genes are TRBV7-9 and TRBJ1-4, with D possibly TRBD1 on 6 matching bases. Germline V lookup: CDR1 SEHNR, CDR2 FQNEAQ (reference sequence). Trimming took 4 bases from V and 6 from J, leaving 12 bases between them. The CDR3 has 14 residues. The CDR3 loop reads CASSYTGRDEKLFF. CDR3 sequence (DNA): TGTGCCAGCAGCTACACAGGGCGCGATGAAAAACTGTTTTTT.

This clonotype came up a few times. This chain connects TRBV5-1 to TRBJ1-6, with no clear D. Trimming removed 0 bases at V and 8 bases at J, with 15 bases between. From germline, CDR1 is SGHRS and CDR2 YFSETQ. The CDR3 consists of 16 residues. The CDR3 sequence is CASSLGVILGYSPLHF. CDR3 DNA: TGCGCCAGCAGCTTGGGAGTTATCCTGGGATATTCACCCCTCCACTTT.

This clonotype came up many times. The V gene is TRBV24-1, the J gene TRBJ1-5; 8 bases align to TRBD1. The trim removed 4 bases at V and 3 bases at J, leaving 7 bases unmatched. Germline loops: CDR1 KGHDR, CDR2 SFDVKD. The CDR3 loop spans 16 amino acids. In DNA form, the CDR3 reads TGTGCCACCAGTGACTCGGGACAGGCTAACAATCAGCCCCAGCATTTT. Amino acid sequence: CATSDSGQANNQPQHF.

About this clonotype itself: A much larger clone lies one base from this, so it may be a read error. The chain employs TRBV2 and TRBJ2-7, with 12 bases that match TRBD2. The germline gives CDR1 SNHLY, CDR2 FYNNEI. V trimming: 6 bases; J trimming: 7 bases; junction bases outside the gene matches: 10. The CDR3 runs 15 residues. The CDR3 loop reads CASRAPSGRVDEQYF. The DNA for the CDR3 is TGTGCCAGCAGAGCCCCTAGCGGGAGGGTCGATGAGCAGTACTTC.

There are many counts of this clonotype. This chain connects TRBV20-1 to TRBJ2-3, with D perhaps TRBD1 (6 bases). Germline assignment: CDR1 DFQATT and CDR2 SNEGSKA (reference sequence). This CDR3 is built from 15 residues. The ends were cut back, 6 bases at V and 2 bases at J, with 18 bases in the middle. The CDR3 DNA reads as TGCAGTGCCGACACCCGGGACACTTTCACAGATACGCAGTATTTT. It is translated as CSADTRDTFTDTQYF.

The table lists this clonotype with many counts. The V gene is TRBV7-9, the J gene TRBJ2-7; no reliable D call. Looked up from germline, CDR1 is SEHNR and CDR2 is FQNEAQ (reference sequence). The CDR3 consists of 12 residues. Deletions cut 5 bases from V and 3 bases from J, with 8 bases between. The CDR3 region has the DNA TGTGCCAGCAGCCTAGTGGGCTACGAGCAGTACTTC. This codes for CASSLVGYEQYF.

This clonotype has more than one count but fewer than ten. The gene calls are TRBV20-1 and TRBJ2-2; 12 bases are shared with TRBD2. Per the germline V gene, CDR1 is DFQATT and CDR2 is SNEGSKA (reference sequence). The length of the CDR3 is 16 residues. Unmatched junction bases numbered 10, after V lost 4 bases and J lost 7 bases. CDR3 sequence reads: CSATPSSGRAIGELFF. The CDR3 DNA reads as TGCAGTGCTACTCCTTCTAGCGGGAGGGCAATCGGGGAGCTGTTTTTT.

This clonotype occurred a few times. The chain links TRBV27 to TRBJ1-4; D call uncertain. The germline V gene encodes CDR1 MNHEY and CDR2 SMNVEV (reference sequence). The V end was cut by 6 bases, the J end by 7 bases, with 18 bases between. This CDR3 has 15 residues. The CDR3 sequence is CASRRAVGSGEKLFF. Written as DNA, the CDR3 is TGTGCCAGCAGAAGAGCGGTGGGGAGTGGTGAAAAACTGTTTTTT. Full variable domain (rest looked up from reference TRBV27 and TRBJ1-4): EAQVTQNPRYLITVTGKKLTVTCSQNMNHEYMSWYRQDPGLGLRQIYYSMNVEVTDKGDVPEGYKVSRKEKRNFPLILESPSPNQTSLYFCASRRAVGSGEKLFFGSGTQLSVL.